What follows are 30 T cell receptor beta chains derived from one specimen sequenced in a study of early T cells in non-severe SARS-CoV-2 infection. MiXCR, applied by TCRdb to the 5' RACE reads, yields one record per CDR3 protein. The sample lists tens of thousands of distinct CDR3 sequences; approximately 6% were seen once. Sequenced input: whole blood. The source is an adult who was a healthcare worker with PCR-confirmed SARS-CoV-2 infection or an uninfected control (not recorded which).

This clonotype has just a few counts. The gene calls are TRBV6-4 and TRBJ2-3; D possibly corresponds to TRBD2 (5 bases). CDR1 and CDR2 from the germline V gene are MRHNA and SNTAGT. The CDR3 has 13 amino acids. V was shortened by 5 bases and J by 6 bases, with 12 bases between the two germline ends. DNA of the CDR3: TGTGCCAGCAGTTTCGGATCGGGGGATACGCAGTATTTT. Its protein is CASSFGSGDTQYF.

The V and J genes are TRBV12-3 or TRBV12-4 and TRBJ1-5; D is uncertain. The CDR3 contains 14 residues. V was shortened by 3 bases and J by 2 bases, with 8 bases between the two germline ends. The CDR3 is CASSFGVGNQPQHF. The CDR3 nucleotides read TGTGCCAGCAGTTTTGGGGTTGGCAATCAGCCCCAGCATTTT.

This clonotype was observed a handful of times. V is TRBV2 and J is TRBJ1-6, with D hard to call. V lost 4 bases to trimming and J lost 8 bases, with 15 bases between them. The CDR3 runs to 15 residues. Germline assignment: CDR1 SNHLY and CDR2 FYNNEI. In DNA, the CDR3 is TGTGCCAGCAGTGCCCCGGAGATTAGAGATTCACCCCTCCACTTT. It yields the protein CASSAPEIRDSPLHF.

Ten or more counts support this clonotype. V is TRBV6-1 and J is TRBJ2-1; D is undetermined. The CDR3 has 13 residues. The V and J ends lost 1 base and 6 bases respectively, with 7 bases between them. In germline, CDR1 is MNHNS, CDR2 SASEGT. For the CDR3, the DNA is TGTGCCAGCAGTGAAGAATGGGGCAATGAGCAGTTCTTC. It yields the protein CASSEEWGNEQFF.

There are many counts of this clonotype. The V and J genes are TRBV23-1 and TRBJ2-7, with D possibly matching TRBD1 (6 bases). TRBV23-1 belongs to the ORF category, with a function that is uncertain. The CDR3 runs to 15 residues. V dropped 2 bases and J dropped 0 bases, with 11 bases sitting between them. As DNA, the CDR3 is TGCGCCAGCAGTCAAGGAAACAGGGACTCCTACGAGCAGTACTTC. It yields the protein CASSQGNRDSYEQYF.

The table lists this clonotype with a few counts. The genes are TRBV3-1 and TRBJ2-3; D not resolved. The germline V gene encodes CDR1 LGHDT and CDR2 YNNKEL (reference sequence). The germline V and J ends were trimmed by 3 bases and 2 bases, with 3 bases remaining between them. The CDR3 spans 12 residues. CDR3 sequence reads: CASSQFTDTQYF. CDR3 sequence (DNA): TGTGCCAGCAGCCAGTTCACAGATACGCAGTATTTT.

This clonotype was observed a handful of times. The rearrangement links TRBV4-3 to TRBJ2-1; D remains unclear. V was trimmed by 1 base and J by 2 bases, leaving 9 bases between them. This CDR3 contains 15 residues. Germline loops: CDR1 LGHNA, CDR2 YSLEER. The CDR3 DNA sequence: TGCGCCAGCAGCCAAGGATTCGGAACCTACAATGAGCAGTTCTTC. This gives the protein CASSQGFGTYNEQFF.

This clonotype was recorded at least ten times. This sequence joins TRBV6-1 and TRBJ1-2; D is undetermined. The V gene's germline CDR1 is MNHNS and CDR2 SASEGT. V dropped 5 bases and J dropped 5 bases, with 21 bases sitting between them. The CDR3 is 16 amino acids. The CDR3 protein is CASSKPVGTDWYGYTF. The CDR3 bases are TGTGCCAGCAGTAAGCCCGTAGGCACCGACTGGTATGGCTACACCTTC.

There are many counts of this clonotype. The rearrangement uses TRBV11-2 and TRBJ1-5; D unresolved. This CDR3 has 15 residues. Germline-derived CDR1 and CDR2 are SGHAT and FQNNGV. V was clipped by 0 bases and J by 3 bases, with 9 bases between them. The CDR3 sequence: CASSLDGVINQPQHF. The CDR3 DNA is TGTGCCAGCAGCTTAGACGGGGTTATCAATCAGCCCCAGCATTTT.

This clonotype was detected only a few times. This sequence joins TRBV20-1 and TRBJ2-7; D may be TRBD1 or TRBD2 (5 bases each). The CDR3 loop spans 13 amino acids. Germline-derived CDR1 and CDR2 are DFQATT and SNEGSKA (reference sequence). Trimming shortened V by 2 bases and J by 7 bases, and 15 bases separated the two germline ends. For the CDR3, the DNA is TGCAGTGCTAGACCCCCGGGACGAGGGGAGCAGTACTTC. Its protein is CSARPPGRGEQYF.

The chain carries TRBV7-2 and TRBJ2-5; D not resolved. The V and J ends lost 6 bases and 5 bases respectively, with 13 bases between them. This CDR3 comprises 13 residues. Germline assignment: CDR1 SGHTA and CDR2 FQGNSA. The chain's CDR3 is CASRPTGPETQYF. CDR3 DNA sequence: TGTGCCAGCAGACCGACCGGTCCTGAGACCCAGTACTTC.

V usage is TRBV20-1 and J usage is TRBJ2-1; the D is unclear. The germline V and J ends were trimmed by 5 bases and 0 bases, with 14 bases remaining between them. Germline V gene sequence: CDR1 DFQATT, CDR2 SNEGSKA (reference sequence). This CDR3 has 15 residues. As DNA, the CDR3 is TGCAGTGCTGCGACCGGATCCCACTCCTACAATGAGCAGTTCTTC. It translates to CSAATGSHSYNEQFF.

J is TRBJ1-3 and V is TRBV5-5; D ambiguous. The CDR3 is made up of 15 amino acids. Germline V gene lookup returns CDR1 SGHKS and CDR2 YYEKEE (reference sequence). Between the trimmed V and J ends, which lost 2 bases and 3 bases, there was a span of 12 bases. The CDR3 DNA reads TGTGCCAGCAGCTTTAGTGGCGTAGGTGGAAACACCATATATTTT. It translates to CASSFSGVGGNTIYF.

This clonotype was detected ten times or more. The rearrangement joins TRBV9 to TRBJ1-1; D remains unclear. The germline gives CDR1 SGDLS, CDR2 YYNGEE. Between the trimmed V and J ends, which lost 0 bases and 1 base, there was a span of 10 bases. The CDR3 consists of 15 residues. CDR3: CASSVAPHGNTEAFF. CDR3 DNA: TGTGCCAGCAGCGTAGCCCCACACGGGAACACTGAAGCTTTCTTT. Complete variable domain (other parts from reference TRBV9 and TRBJ1-1): DSGVTQTPKHLITATGQRVTLRCSPRSGDLSVYWYQQSLDQGLQFLIQYYNGEERAKGNILERFSAQQFPDLHSELNLSSLELGDSALYFCASSVAPHGNTEAFFGQGTRLTVV.

The V call is TRBV29-1, the J call TRBJ2-2; 8 bases are a match to TRBD1. This CDR3 is 16 amino acids long. Germline CDR1 reads SQVTM; CDR2 reads ANQGSEA. V was pared by 1 base and J by 0 bases, with 4 bases of the junction left unmatched. The CDR3 nucleotides are TGCAGCGTTGAAGGCGGGACAGGAACGAACACCGGGGAGCTGTTTTTT. Its protein is CSVEGGTGTNTGELFF.

The chain employs TRBV3-1 and TRBJ1-5, with D unclear. The CDR3 is 13 residues long. The ends were cut back, 1 base at V and 7 bases at J, with 8 bases in the middle. Germline V CDR1 and CDR2: LGHDT, YNNKEL (reference sequence). The CDR3 is CASSQGGYQPQHF. For the CDR3, the DNA is TGTGCCAGCAGCCAAGGCGGGTACCAGCCCCAGCATTTT. Together with reference TRBV3-1 and TRBJ1-5, the CDR3 gives the full variable domain: DTAVSQTPKYLVTQMGNDKSIKCEQNLGHDTMYWYKQDSKKFLKIMFSYNNKELIINETVPNRFSPKSPDKAHLNLHINSLELGDSAVYFCASSQGGYQPQHFGDGTRLSIL.

This chain connects TRBV28 to TRBJ2-1; the match to TRBD2 covers 9 bases. The trim removed 7 bases at V and 9 bases at J, leaving 10 bases unmatched. CDR1 is MDHEN and CDR2 is SYDVKM in the germline V gene. The length of the CDR3 is 14 residues. CDR3 sequence (DNA): TGTGCCAGCACCCGGGACAGAGCGGGAGGTGAGCAGTTCTTC. It codes for CASTRDRAGGEQFF.

This clonotype showed up many times. The chain employs TRBV29-1 and TRBJ2-5, with 9 nucleotides matching TRBD1. CDR1 is SQVTM, CDR2 ANQGSEA, per germline. After removal of 6 bases from V and 2 bases from J, the junction contained 4 bases not matched to a gene. CDR3 length: 13 amino acids. CDR3 protein: CSVRTGAQETQYF. The CDR3 coding sequence is TGCAGCGTCCGGACAGGGGCACAAGAGACCCAGTACTTC.

The table lists this clonotype with a few counts. The rearrangement uses TRBV23-1 and TRBJ2-3; 12 bases are shared with TRBD2. TRBV23-1 is recorded as an ORF, its role being uncertain. J lost 3 bases, V lost 0 bases, and 7 bases had no gene match. CDR3 length: 18 residues. CDR3 region: CASSQSGEGLAGTDTQYF. In nucleotides, the CDR3 is TGCGCCAGCAGTCAATCGGGGGAAGGACTAGCGGGAACAGATACGCAGTATTTT.

The table lists this clonotype with a few counts. The junction does not match germline at one end; this may be a read error. The chain is built from TRBV7-2 and TRBJ2-5; a weak D match, TRBD2 (5 bases). Germline loops: CDR1 SGHTA, CDR2 FQGNSA. CDR3 size: 13 residues. The CDR3, as DNA: TGTGCCAGCAGCCTAGCCTACCAAGAGACCCAGTACTTC. Protein: CASSLAYQETQYF.

This clonotype has ten or more counts. V usage is TRBV6-5 and J usage is TRBJ1-6; D not certain. V was shortened by 4 bases and J by 6 bases, with 10 bases between the two germline ends. The CDR3 is 14 amino acids. CDR1 and CDR2 from the germline V gene are MNHEY and SVGAGI. Written as DNA, the CDR3 is TGTGCCAGCAGTTCCCTCGTGTTTAATTCACCCCTCCACTTT. This codes for CASSSLVFNSPLHF.

This clonotype was counted many times. The V and J genes are TRBV12-5 and TRBJ2-7; D perhaps matches TRBD1 (5 bases). The germline V and J ends were trimmed by 7 bases and 5 bases, with 9 bases remaining between them. The CDR3 has 11 amino acids. The V gene's germline CDR1 is LGHNT and CDR2 FRNRAP. The CDR3 DNA sequence: TGTGCTAGTGCCTTGGGGCACGAGCAGTACTTC. It specifies CASALGHEQYF.

This clonotype was detected a few times. This chain joins TRBV6-1 and TRBJ2-1; TRBD2 agrees at 14 bases. The V segment lost 7 bases and the J segment 2 bases; nucleotides outside the gene matches: 10. The CDR3 contains 18 residues. Germline V lookup: CDR1 MNHNS, CDR2 SASEGT. This CDR3 is CASTERVTSGGAYNEQFF. The CDR3 DNA reads as TGTGCCAGCACCGAAAGGGTGACTAGCGGGGGGGCCTACAATGAGCAGTTCTTC.

This clonotype was seen a handful of times. The genes are TRBV6-5 and TRBJ1-6, with TRBD1 matching 7 bases. Germline assignment: CDR1 MNHEY and CDR2 SVGAGI. With V trimmed by 5 bases and J by 9 bases, 10 bases remained unmatched. CDR3 length: 15 residues. The CDR3 DNA is TGTGCCAGCAGTAACAGACAGGGATATTTTTCACCCCTCCACTTT. Its protein is CASSNRQGYFSPLHF.

The chain couples TRBV3-1 to TRBJ1-6, with D possibly matching TRBD1 (6 bases). Germline assignment: CDR1 LGHDT and CDR2 YNNKEL (reference sequence). Trimming stripped 9 bases from V and 10 bases from J, with 13 bases between. This CDR3 is built from 12 residues. CDR3 sequence: CARETGISPLHF. The CDR3 region has the DNA TGTGCCAGGGAGACAGGTATCTCACCCCTCCACTTT.

This clonotype showed up many times. The V gene is TRBV5-4, the J gene TRBJ1-4; no definite D call. V was clipped by 4 bases and J by 0 bases, with 10 bases between them. This CDR3 has 15 residues. Germline CDR1 reads SGHNT; CDR2 reads YYREEE (reference sequence). This chain's CDR3 is CASSRTGSTNEKLFF. The CDR3 DNA reads as TGTGCCAGCAGCCGAACGGGCTCAACTAATGAAAAACTGTTTTTT.

In this sample, this clonotype turned up a few times. The rearrangement links TRBV12-3 or TRBV12-4 to TRBJ2-7, with D perhaps matching TRBD1 or TRBD2 (5 bases each). The CDR3 runs 15 residues. Deletions cut 1 base from V and 4 bases from J, with 14 bases between. This CDR3 reads CASSLGPGPSYEQYF. CDR3 sequence (DNA): TGTGCCAGCAGTTTAGGACCGGGACCGTCATACGAGCAGTACTTC.

J is TRBJ2-7 and V is TRBV20-1, with a weak D call TRBD1 (5 bases). Germline CDR1 reads DFQATT; CDR2 reads SNEGSKA (reference sequence). Trimming pared 0 bases from V and 0 bases from J, leaving 6 bases between. This CDR3 is 13 amino acids long. The CDR3 DNA follows: TGCAGTGCTAGAGAAGGGGTCTCCTACGAGCAGTACTTC. It yields the protein CSAREGVSYEQYF.

This clonotype was counted at least ten times. The rearrangement links TRBV10-2 to TRBJ2-5, with D possibly matching TRBD1 (7 bases). V lost 2 bases and J 4 bases, leaving 14 bases between the germline ends. This CDR3 comprises 15 residues. The germline CDR1 and CDR2 sequences are WSHSY and SAAADI. CDR3 sequence: CASSEDRVGGETQYF. In DNA, the CDR3 is TGCGCCAGCAGTGAGGACAGGGTGGGGGGAGAGACCCAGTACTTC.

This clonotype has more than one count but fewer than ten. The CDR3 sequence: CASSFDRGETQYF. CDR3 sequence (DNA): TGTGCCAGCAGCTTTGACAGGGGTGAGACCCAGTACTTC. This chain joins TRBV7-2 and TRBJ2-5, with 8 nucleotides matching TRBD1. This CDR3 is built from 13 residues. Germline assignment: CDR1 SGHTA and CDR2 FQGNSA. Trimming at V came to 3 bases and at J to 5 bases, leaving 2 bases not matched to a gene. Full variable domain (missing parts from reference TRBV7-2 and TRBJ2-5): GAGVSQSPSNKVTEKGKDVELRCDPISGHTALYWYRQSLGQGLEFLIYFQGNSAPDKSGLPSDRFSAERTGGSVSTLTIQRTQQEDSAVYLCASSFDRGETQYFGPGTRLLVL.